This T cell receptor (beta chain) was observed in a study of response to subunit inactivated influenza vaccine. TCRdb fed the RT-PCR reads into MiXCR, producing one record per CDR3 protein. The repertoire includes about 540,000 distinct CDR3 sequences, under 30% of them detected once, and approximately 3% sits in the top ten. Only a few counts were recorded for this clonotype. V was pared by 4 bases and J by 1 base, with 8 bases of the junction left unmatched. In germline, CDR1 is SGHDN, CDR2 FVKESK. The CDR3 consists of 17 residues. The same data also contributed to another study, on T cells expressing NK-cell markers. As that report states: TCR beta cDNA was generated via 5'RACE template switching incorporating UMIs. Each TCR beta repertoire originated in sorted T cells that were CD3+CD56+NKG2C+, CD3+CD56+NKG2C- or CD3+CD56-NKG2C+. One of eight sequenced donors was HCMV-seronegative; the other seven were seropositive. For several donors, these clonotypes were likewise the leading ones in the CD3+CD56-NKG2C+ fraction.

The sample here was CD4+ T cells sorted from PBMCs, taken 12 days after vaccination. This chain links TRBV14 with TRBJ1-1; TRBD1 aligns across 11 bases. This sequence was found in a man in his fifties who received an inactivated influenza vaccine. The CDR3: CASSRDRGTYSNTEAFF. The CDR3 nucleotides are TGTGCCAGCAGCCGGGACAGGGGGACCTACTCGAACACTGAAGCTTTCTTT.